The rows below give T cell receptor beta chains drawn from one sample of a study of lymphopenia after photon versus proton radiotherapy. This table comes from immunoSEQ multiplex PCR, and its TCRdb copy is limited to in-frame clones, with some not included. The sample records around 15,000 clones, 80% to 90% being singletons. Sequences were derived from peripheral blood, sampled from a patient treated with proton-based radiotherapy. The receptors were sampled from a woman aged 60-75 years with cholangiocarcinoma. Some clones in this sample may be carry-over from other donors' samples. Both conserved end residues are part of each CDR3. The order of the fields is J gene, CDR3 length, V gene, D gene, clone size, CDR3 DNA, CDR3 protein. The D gene is left open where the match is weak. Some rows have no size entry. The others give once, few or many, or a class for an expanded clone.

J: TRBJ1-1
length: 16
V: TRBV7-9
D: NA
size: NA
DNA: TGTGCCAGCAGTGCTCCCGAGCGGGGGCCTGGCACTGAAGCTTTCTTT
CDR3: CASSAPERGPGTEAFF

J: TRBJ1-2
length: 14
V: TRBV7-9
D: NA
size: NA
DNA: TGTGCCAGCAGTCCTAGGTCGCTACTCTATGGCTACACCTTC
CDR3: CASSPRSLLYGYTF

J: TRBJ1-1
length: 13
V: TRBV7-2
D: TRBD1
size: NA
DNA: TGTGCCAGCAGCCAGCAGGGGGCCTCTGAAGCTTTCTTT
CDR3: CASSQQGASEAFF

J: TRBJ2-6
length: 18
V: TRBV19
D: NA
size: NA
DNA: TGTGCCAGTAGGACCCTGGGAAGGGGGGCATCTGGGGCCAACGTCCTGACTTTC
CDR3: CASRTLGRGASGANVLTF

J: TRBJ2-1
length: 17
V: TRBV7-6
D: TRBD1
size: once
DNA: TGTGCCAGCAGCTTAGCGCTTATACAGGGGGCCAACAATGAGCAGTTCTTC
CDR3: CASSLALIQGANNEQFF

J: TRBJ2-1
length: 15
V: TRBV9
D: NA
size: NA
DNA: TGTGCCAGCAGCGGCAGAGGGGACTCCTACAATGAGCAGTTCTTC
CDR3: CASSGRGDSYNEQFF

J: TRBJ1-2
length: 15
V: TRBV5-4
D: TRBD1
size: once
DNA: TGTGCCAGCAGCTGGGCGGGACAGGGAAGAGATGGCTACACCTTC
CDR3: CASSWAGQGRDGYTF

J: TRBJ2-5
length: 15
V: TRBV5-8
D: TRBD2
size: once
DNA: TGTGCCAGCAGCCCCGGACTAGCGGCCCAAGAGACCCAGTACTTC
CDR3: CASSPGLAAQETQYF

J: TRBJ1-2
length: 15
V: TRBV7-3
D: TRBD1
size: NA
DNA: TGTGCCAGCAGCCCACGCGACAGGGGGAGGGTTGGCTACACCTTC
CDR3: CASSPRDRGRVGYTF

J: TRBJ2-7
length: 17
V: TRBV29-1
D: TRBD2
size: NA
DNA: TGCAGCGGCACTACTGGACTAGCGGGGCCCAGCTCCTACGAGCAGTACTTC
CDR3: CSGTTGLAGPSSYEQYF

J: TRBJ1-1
length: 14
V: TRBV7-8
D: NA
size: NA
DNA: TGTGCCAGCATCGAAGCGGGGCAGAACACTGAAGCTTTCTTT
CDR3: CASIEAGQNTEAFF

J: TRBJ1-5
length: 15
V: TRBV2
D: NA
size: few
DNA: TGTGCCAGCAGTGAATGGGGGGCGGTCAATCAGCCCCAGCATTTT
CDR3: CASSEWGAVNQPQHF

J: TRBJ2-1
length: 11
V: TRBV11-3
D: NA
size: few
DNA: TGTGCCAGCAGCTCCAAAAGTGAGCAGTTCTTC
CDR3: CASSSKSEQFF

J: TRBJ2-2
length: 16
V: TRBV6-1
D: NA
size: NA
DNA: TGTGCCAGCAGTGGCATGGGCACTATACCCACCGGGGAGCTGTTTTTT
CDR3: CASSGMGTIPTGELFF

J: TRBJ2-1
length: 14
V: TRBV7-8
D: TRBD2
size: NA
DNA: TGTGCCAGCAGCTTGGCGCGGGGGACGGGAGAGCAGTTCTTC
CDR3: CASSLARGTGEQFF

J: TRBJ2-2
length: 13
V: TRBV2
D: NA
size: few
DNA: TGTGCCAGCAGTTACACAGAGACCGGGGAGCTGTTTTTT
CDR3: CASSYTETGELFF

J: TRBJ2-3
length: 15
V: TRBV27
D: NA
size: NA
DNA: TGTGCCAGCAGTTTAGGCCTAACCCTCACAGATACGCAGTATTTT
CDR3: CASSLGLTLTDTQYF

J: TRBJ2-7
length: 15
V: TRBV5-4
D: TRBD2
size: NA
DNA: TGTGCCAGCAGCCAAACTAGCGGGAGTGCCTACGAGCAGTACTTC
CDR3: CASSQTSGSAYEQYF

J: TRBJ2-3
length: 14
V: TRBV4-1
D: TRBD1
size: NA
DNA: TGCGCCAGCAGCCAGGACAGGGCGGGAGATACGCAGTATTTT
CDR3: CASSQDRAGDTQYF

J: TRBJ2-5
length: 15
V: TRBV18
D: NA
size: NA
DNA: TGTGCCAGCTCAGTTCTCGAGAATTATTCAGGGACCCAGTACTTC
CDR3: CASSVLENYSGTQYF

J: TRBJ2-7
length: 15
V: TRBV11-2
D: NA
size: NA
DNA: TGTGCCAGCAGCCCCGTTCTGGGCTCCACCTACGAGCAGTACTTC
CDR3: CASSPVLGSTYEQYF

J: TRBJ2-1
length: 12
V: TRBV27
D: NA
size: NA
DNA: TGTGCCAGCAGTTTCACCGCACAGGGGCAGTTCTTC
CDR3: CASSFTAQGQFF

J: TRBJ2-5
length: 15
V: TRBV15
D: NA
size: once
DNA: TGTGCCACCAGCAGAGATACTGGGGACCGGGAGACCCAGTACTTC
CDR3: CATSRDTGDRETQYF

J: TRBJ1-6
length: 16
V: TRBV19
D: NA
size: NA
DNA: TGTGCCAGTAGTATGACGATACAGGGTTGGAATTCACCCCTCCACTTT
CDR3: CASSMTIQGWNSPLHF

J: TRBJ2-7
length: 15
V: TRBV19
D: NA
size: NA
DNA: TGTGCCAGTAGTGTCGGGGGGCAGGGTGGCTACGAGCAGTACTTC
CDR3: CASSVGGQGGYEQYF

J: TRBJ1-1
length: 15
V: TRBV30
D: NA
size: NA
DNA: TGTGCCTGGAACGCAGGGGAAAGGGCTAACACTGAAGCTTTCTTT
CDR3: CAWNAGERANTEAFF

J: TRBJ2-5
length: 12
V: TRBV5-6
D: TRBD1
size: NA
DNA: TGTGCCAGCCAAGACAGGGTAAAGACCCAGTACTTC
CDR3: CASQDRVKTQYF

J: TRBJ2-2
length: 15
V: TRBV11-2
D: TRBD2
size: NA
DNA: TGTGCCAGCAGCTTACAGCGGGAGTACACCGGGGAGCTGTTTTTT
CDR3: CASSLQREYTGELFF

J: TRBJ1-2
length: 14
V: TRBV4-3
D: NA
size: NA
DNA: TGCGCCAGCAGCCAAGTGGTTCGAGGGTATGGCTACACCTTC
CDR3: CASSQVVRGYGYTF

J: TRBJ1-6
length: 15
V: TRBV5-6
D: NA
size: NA
DNA: TGTGCCAGCAGCTTGGAACGGAGGAGTAATTCACCCCTCCACTTT
CDR3: CASSLERRSNSPLHF

J: TRBJ2-7
length: 15
V: TRBV6-1
D: TRBD1
size: NA
DNA: TGTGCCAGCAGGGACTGGACAGGGGCAACCTACGAGCAGTACTTC
CDR3: CASRDWTGATYEQYF

J: TRBJ2-1
length: 16
V: TRBV7-5
D: NA
size: few
DNA: TGTGCCAGCAGCTCCCTGACTAGCGGGGGTTTGGATGAGCAGTTCTTC
CDR3: CASSSLTSGGLDEQFF

J: TRBJ1-5
length: 15
V: TRBV6-1
D: NA
size: NA
DNA: TGTGCCAGCAGTCCTAGGGGGATGGGAAATCAGCCCCAGCATTTT
CDR3: CASSPRGMGNQPQHF

J: TRBJ2-3
length: 15
V: TRBV7-3
D: TRBD2
size: NA
DNA: TGTGCCAGCAGCTTAACGAGCGGGGCGGGGGATACGCAGTATTTT
CDR3: CASSLTSGAGDTQYF

J: TRBJ2-7
length: 13
V: TRBV29-1
D: TRBD1
size: NA
DNA: TGCAGCGTTGCTCAGGGGGCGAGGTACGAGCAGTACTTC
CDR3: CSVAQGARYEQYF

J: TRBJ1-2
length: 14
V: TRBV11-2
D: NA
size: NA
DNA: TGTGCCAGCAGCTTAGGCCTCGGGGGTGGAGGCTACACCTTC
CDR3: CASSLGLGGGGYTF

J: TRBJ2-1
length: 15
V: TRBV19
D: NA
size: NA
DNA: TGTGCCAGTACGGTACAGGGCTCACCCTACAATGAGCAGTTCTTC
CDR3: CASTVQGSPYNEQFF

J: TRBJ1-2
length: 16
V: TRBV11-2
D: NA
size: NA
DNA: TGTGCCAGCAGCACAATAGTAGGCCGGGGGAACTATGGCTACACCTTC
CDR3: CASSTIVGRGNYGYTF

J: TRBJ2-2
length: 15
V: TRBV27
D: NA
size: once
DNA: TGTGCCAGCAGTTTTATGGCCGGGGGCAAAGGGGAGCTGTTTTTT
CDR3: CASSFMAGGKGELFF

J: TRBJ2-7
length: 14
V: TRBV2
D: TRBD1
size: few
DNA: TGTGCCAGCAGTGTGGCGACAGGGGGTTACGAGCAGTACTTC
CDR3: CASSVATGGYEQYF

J: TRBJ1-2
length: 13
V: TRBV2
D: NA
size: NA
DNA: TGTGCCAGCAGTTCCCGACTCGACTATGGCTACACCTTC
CDR3: CASSSRLDYGYTF

J: TRBJ1-2
length: 18
V: TRBV7-8
D: NA
size: NA
DNA: TGTGCCAGCAGCTTAATGGGATTTGACAGCATTCGGAACTATGGCTACACCTTC
CDR3: CASSLMGFDSIRNYGYTF

J: TRBJ1-4
length: 15
V: TRBV7-9
D: NA
size: NA
DNA: TGTGCCAGCAGCTTAGGTTCCCACGCTTTGGAAAAACTGTTTTTT
CDR3: CASSLGSHALEKLFF

J: TRBJ2-2
length: 16
V: TRBV14
D: TRBD2
size: NA
DNA: TGTGCCAGCAACCCTCTAGCGGGAGGAAACACCGGGGAGCTGTTTTTT
CDR3: CASNPLAGGNTGELFF

J: TRBJ1-2
length: 12
V: TRBV5-6
D: NA
size: NA
DNA: TGTGCCAGCAGCGCCACCAGCTATGGCTACACCTTC
CDR3: CASSATSYGYTF

J: TRBJ2-7
length: 14
V: TRBV11-2
D: NA
size: NA
DNA: TGTGCCAGCAGTCACGGACAGCTCTCCTACGAGCAGTACTTC
CDR3: CASSHGQLSYEQYF

J: TRBJ2-3
length: 14
V: TRBV19
D: NA
size: NA
DNA: TGTGCCAGTAGTATCGGACGGCCGCTGGATACGCAGTATTTT
CDR3: CASSIGRPLDTQYF

J: TRBJ2-7
length: 16
V: TRBV19
D: TRBD2
size: NA
DNA: TGTGCCAGTAGCCGCCCGACTAGCGGGACCACCTACGAGCAGTACTTC
CDR3: CASSRPTSGTTYEQYF

J: TRBJ2-1
length: 16
V: TRBV18
D: NA
size: NA
DNA: TGTGCCAGCTCATCGTCCCTGGCGGGCTCCTACAATGAGCAGTTCTTC
CDR3: CASSSSLAGSYNEQFF

J: TRBJ2-2
length: 14
V: TRBV28
D: TRBD1
size: NA
DNA: TGTGCCAGCAGATTGACAGGGTTTACCGGGGAGCTGTTTTTT
CDR3: CASRLTGFTGELFF

J: TRBJ2-7
length: 14
V: TRBV7-6
D: TRBD2
size: NA
DNA: TGTGCCAGCAGCTTAAAAGCGGGAGATCTCGAGCAGTACTTC
CDR3: CASSLKAGDLEQYF

J: TRBJ2-5
length: 16
V: TRBV27
D: NA
size: NA
DNA: TGTGCCAGCAGTCCCAGACTAAACCTGTACCAAGAGACCCAGTACTTC
CDR3: CASSPRLNLYQETQYF

J: TRBJ2-3
length: 13
V: TRBV7-9
D: NA
size: NA
DNA: TGTGCCAGCAGCCCGACTAGTTCCGATCCGCAGTATTTT
CDR3: CASSPTSSDPQYF

J: TRBJ2-3
length: 14
V: TRBV6-1
D: TRBD1
size: NA
DNA: TGTGCCAGCACAAAACAGGGGCTCACAGATACGCAGTATTTT
CDR3: CASTKQGLTDTQYF